The 18 T cell receptor beta chains below come from one sample, sequenced in a study of CXCR3-negative and CXCR3-positive naive CD8 T cells. Researchers prepared the TRB cDNA libraries using 5' RACE with UMI labels. TCRdb reanalyzed the 5' RACE reads and collapses them to one entry per CDR3 protein, without DNA. The sample includes tens of thousands of distinct CDR3 sequences. The sequenced sample was memory CD8+ T cells from blood. The receptors come from a human donor in good health. Some clones in this sample may be carry-over from other donors' samples.

The chain links TRBV14 to TRBJ2-1. In germline, CDR1 is SGHDN, CDR2 FVKESK. The CDR3 contains 14 residues. CDR3 protein: CASSRREYYGEQFF.

The rearrangement uses TRBV27 and TRBJ2-7; TCRdb proposes TRBD2, but this gene call is untestable without DNA. Germline lookup yields CDR1 MNHEY and CDR2 SMNVEV (reference sequence). The CDR3 length is 16 residues. Here the CDR3 reads CASSRSPGTLSYEQYF.

This chain connects TRBV10-3 to TRBJ2-1; TCRdb indicates TRBD1, and absent DNA this call remains unverified. CDR1 and CDR2 (germline): ENHRY, SYGVKD. The CDR3 consists of 16 residues. CDR3 amino acids: CAISELATRGYNEQFF.

The rearrangement links TRBV6-2 or TRBV6-3 to TRBJ1-5. Germline assignment: CDR1 MNHEY and CDR2 SVGEGT. This CDR3 is 12 amino acids long. This CDR3 reads CASSTFGQPQHF.

V usage is TRBV4-2 and J usage is TRBJ2-7; checking the TCRdb D call of TRBD1 is not possible without DNA. CDR3 length: 15 residues. Per germline, CDR1 LGHNA and CDR2 YNFKEQ. The CDR3 protein is CASSQDWGSGYEQYF.

The chain combines TRBV27 with TRBJ2-1; the D call of TRBD1 rests on TCRdb alone, since no DNA is present to check it. The CDR3 is 17 amino acids. Germline values: CDR1 MNHEY, CDR2 SMNVEV (reference sequence). The CDR3 reads CASSLGNRGSYGSEQFF.

The chain is built from TRBV20-1 and TRBJ2-5; TCRdb picks TRBD2, but there is no DNA to check that call. Germline V gene data show CDR1 as DFQATT and CDR2 as SNEGSKA (reference sequence). CDR3 length: 14 amino acids. The CDR3 loop reads CSASPGLALETQYF.

The J gene is TRBJ2-6, the V gene TRBV9; the D gene TCRdb calls, TRBD1, cannot be checked with no DNA. The CDR3 has 20 residues. CDR1 and CDR2 from the germline V gene are SGDLS and YYNGEE. Here the CDR3 reads CASSVDRDRAFSSGANVLTF.

This chain connects TRBV10-2 to TRBJ1-4; TCRdb picks TRBD1, but there is no DNA to check that call. The germline V gene encodes CDR1 WSHSY and CDR2 SAAADI. This CDR3 spans 13 amino acids. CDR3: CASRTGPLEKLFF.

The rearrangement links TRBV29-1 to TRBJ2-1; TCRdb's D call of TRBD2 is untestable without DNA. Germline V gene data show CDR1 as SQVTM and CDR2 as ANQGSEA. The CDR3 spans 13 residues. This chain's CDR3 is CSVEWRERNEQFF.

The rearrangement links TRBV23-1 to TRBJ2-1; there is no DNA to check the TCRdb D call of TRBD2. TRBV23-1 is assigned to the ORF class and has an uncertain function. This CDR3 is built from 17 residues. The CDR3: CASSQSKRGVGYNEQFF.

The rearrangement uses TRBV29-1 and TRBJ2-7; TCRdb selects TRBD2, and the lack of DNA leaves this call unchecked. Germline CDR1 reads SQVTM; CDR2 reads ANQGSEA. The CDR3 length is 13 residues. The CDR3: CSVEFGGRYEQYF.

The J gene is TRBJ2-5, the V gene TRBV12-3 or TRBV12-4. This CDR3 is 14 amino acids long. The CDR3 sequence is CASSLDQYQETQYF.

The CDR3 region is CSVEVTYEQYF. The chain combines TRBV29-1 with TRBJ2-7. This CDR3 region has 11 residues. Germline CDR1 SQVTM, CDR2 ANQGSEA.

The gene calls are TRBV18 and TRBJ2-1; as DNA is missing, the TRBD1 call by TCRdb cannot be tested. The CDR3 spans 15 residues. CDR1 is KGHSH and CDR2 is LQKENI in the germline V gene. The CDR3 loop reads CASSPTGGYRNEQFF.

The rearrangement links TRBV20-1 to TRBJ2-5; with no DNA, the TCRdb D assignment of TRBD2 cannot be verified. Germline CDR1 DFQATT, CDR2 SNEGSKA (reference sequence). CDR3 size: 15 residues. The CDR3 sequence: CSASPEGLAQETQYF.

The chain has TRBV6-2 or TRBV6-3 and TRBJ2-2. Germline V lookup: CDR1 MNHEY, CDR2 SVGEGT. This CDR3 has 14 residues. The CDR3 here is CASQSQLNTGELFF.

The CDR3 loop is CASSQSGSYNEQFF. This rearrangement joins TRBV5-1 to TRBJ2-1. In germline, CDR1 is SGHRS, CDR2 YFSETQ. This CDR3 is 14 amino acids long.